This T cell receptor beta chain was retrieved from a study of OX40 agonist ivuxolimab in advanced cancers. Data came from immunoSEQ multiplex PCR; TCRdb stores just in-frame clones and leaves some out. The sample records some 33,000 clones, roughly 79% being singletons. This clone occurred once. The CDR3 spans 17 residues. Trimming left V 6 bases short and J 3 bases short, with 23 bases between. Looked up from germline, CDR1 is SGHVS and CDR2 is FQNEAQ. The chain couples TRBV7-8 to TRBJ2-5; TRBD1 might be the D (6 bases). The specimen was CD4+ or CD8+ T cells sorted from blood, collected in a trial of the OX40 agonist ivuxolimab. This TCR was recovered from an adult with an advanced solid tumor such as melanoma, head and neck, liver or kidney cancer. As DNA, the CDR3 is TGTGCCAGCAGTTCTGCCCCGGGGAAAACAGGGAAAGAGACCCAGTACTTC. This translates into CASSSAPGKTGKETQYF.